The T cell receptor (beta chain) described here comes from a study of shared clonotypes between healthy human individuals. Germline CDR1 is MNHEY and CDR2 is SMNVEV (reference sequence). The CDR3 is 14 residues long. V trimming: 5 bases; J trimming: 0 bases; junction bases outside the gene matches: 3. Profiling relied on immunoSEQ multiplex PCR, and the TCRdb table lists in-frame clones only, not all of them. The data hold some 300,000 clones, with around 79% observed a single time. This TCR came from a man aged 25 to 40 in good health. The chain is built from TRBV27 and TRBJ1-1; 7 bases align to TRBD1. Sequenced input: memory CD4+ T cells sorted from blood. Subset here: CD45RA-negative fraction. CDR3: CASSPGQMNTEAFF. The CDR3, as DNA: TGTGCCAGCAGTCCGGGACAGATGAACACTGAAGCTTTCTTT.